The 12 T cell receptor beta chains reported below all come from one sample, sequenced in a study of blood T cell repertoires in COVID-19 (TCRdb year 2020). The library was produced with the immunoSEQ multiplex PCR assay. Held by TCRdb, this immuneACCESS table contains in-frame sequences only and omits some clones. Under half of the omission traces to an unresolved V gene where checked; the cause of the rest is unknown. The sample table lists approximately 200,000 clones, roughly 80% of them with a count of one. Of the sample, 10% falls within the top ten clones. The sequencing sample was made of peripheral blood. The receptor source for this set is a woman over 75 with acute or convalescent COVID-19.

This clone was detected once. The chain links TRBV25-1 to TRBJ2-7; 7 nucleotides line up with TRBD1. Trimming at V came to 3 bases and at J to 1 base, leaving 6 bases not matched to a gene. Germline CDR1 and CDR2: MGHDK and SYGVNS. The CDR3 is made up of 15 amino acids. The CDR3 nucleotides read TGTGCCAGCAGTGATACAGGGGTTTGGTCCTACGAGCAGTACTTC. It codes for CASSDTGVWSYEQYF.

The gene calls are TRBV7-9 and TRBJ1-1; no firm D call. CDR3 length: 14 amino acids. Germline-derived CDR1 and CDR2 are SEHNR and FQNEAQ (reference sequence). Trimming left V 3 bases short and J 1 base short, with 9 bases between. The CDR3, as DNA: TGTGCCAGCAGCTTGTATGGTAGGAACACTGAAGCTTTCTTT. Protein: CASSLYGRNTEAFF.

The genes are TRBV19 and TRBJ2-7, with 7 bases identical to TRBD2. J was trimmed by 5 bases and V by 2 bases; bases with no gene match: 6. The CDR3 sequence is 14 residues long. CDR1 and CDR2 from the germline V gene are LNHDA and SQIVND (reference sequence). CDR3 amino acids: CASSITGGSNEQYF. For the CDR3, the DNA is TGTGCCAGTAGTATAACGGGCGGGAGCAACGAGCAGTACTTC.

This clone appeared once. This chain links TRBV7-9 with TRBJ2-7; a weak D match, TRBD1 (6 bases). CDR1 is SEHNR and CDR2 is FQNEAQ in the germline V gene (reference sequence). V was clipped by 8 bases and J by 1 base, with 18 bases between them. This CDR3 is 15 amino acids long. CDR3: CASGVQGTRSYEQYF. CDR3 in DNA: TGTGCCAGCGGTGTCCAGGGGACCCGTTCCTACGAGCAGTACTTC.

The gene calls are TRBV24-1 and TRBJ2-7, with TRBD1 as a possible D gene (6 bases). V was cut by 4 bases and J by 3 bases, with 15 bases left in between. CDR1 KGHDR and CDR2 SFDVKD come from the germline V gene. The length of the CDR3 is 15 residues. CDR3 loop: CATSDPGQGLYEQYF. CDR3 sequence (DNA): TGTGCCACCAGTGACCCCGGGCAGGGGCTCTACGAGCAGTACTTC.

The gene calls are TRBV19 and TRBJ1-3, with a tentative D call TRBD1 (5 bases). There are 14 residues in the CDR3. Trimming stripped 5 bases from V and 4 bases from J, with 12 bases between. Germline V lookup: CDR1 LNHDA, CDR2 SQIVND (reference sequence). The CDR3, as DNA: TGTGCCAGTAGTCGCCAGGGCCAAGGAAACACCATATATTTT. Its translation: CASSRQGQGNTIYF.

This chain links TRBV24-1 with TRBJ2-7; the match to TRBD1 covers 9 bases. Germline CDR1 and CDR2: KGHDR and SFDVKD. The CDR3 contains 16 residues. With V trimmed by 3 bases and J by 4 bases, 9 bases remained unmatched. The chain's CDR3 is CATSDGTGQGEYEQYF. In DNA, the CDR3 is TGTGCCACCAGTGATGGAACGGGACAGGGAGAGTACGAGCAGTACTTC.

In DNA, the CDR3 is TGTGCCAGCAGTACCCCCGGACAGGGTTGGTACGAGCAGTACTTC. It is translated as CASSTPGQGWYEQYF. The chain uses TRBV28 and TRBJ2-7, with 8 bases lining up with TRBD1. CDR1 MDHEN and CDR2 SYDVKM come from the germline V gene. V trimming: 5 bases; J trimming: 4 bases; junction bases outside the gene matches: 10. The CDR3 has 15 amino acids.

This clone appeared a single time. J is TRBJ2-1 and V is TRBV19, with a tentative D call TRBD1 (5 bases). Between the trimmed V and J ends, which lost 5 bases and 5 bases, there was a span of 13 bases. In germline, CDR1 is LNHDA, CDR2 SQIVND (reference sequence). The CDR3 contains 14 residues. CDR3 sequence reads: CASSYSDINNEQFF. The CDR3 nucleotides read TGTGCCAGTAGTTACTCGGACATCAACAATGAGCAGTTCTTC.

Concerning this clone: The junction departs from the called germline gene at one end, perhaps through a read error. This CDR3 reads CASSEDGTGNSPLHF. The CDR3 region has the DNA TGTGCTAGCAGCGAAGACGGGACAGGGAATTCACCCCTCCACTTT. The chain is built from TRBV7-7 and TRBJ1-6; 9 nucleotides align to TRBD1. This CDR3 has 15 residues. Germline CDR1 SSHAT, CDR2 FNYEAQ (reference sequence).

In DNA form, the CDR3 reads TGTGCCAGCTCACCAAGTCTAGTTGACGGGGAGACCCAGTACTTC. This translates into CASSPSLVDGETQYF. The chain combines TRBV18 with TRBJ2-5, with D hard to call. Germline V gives CDR1 KGHSH, CDR2 LQKENI. CDR3 length: 15 amino acids. V shed 2 bases and J shed 5 bases, with 15 bases lying between them.

The chain carries TRBV7-2 and TRBJ1-3; no clear D. Trimming shortened V by 1 base and J by 0 bases, and 7 bases separated the two germline ends. The CDR3 spans 15 residues. Germline assignment: CDR1 SGHTA and CDR2 FQGNSA. The CDR3 DNA sequence: TGTGCCAGCAGCTTAGGCCACTACTCTGGAAACACCATATATTTT. It yields the protein CASSLGHYSGNTIYF.